This TCR beta chain derives from a study of blood T cell repertoires in COVID-19. Looking at the study overall: COVID-19 samples, acute and convalescent, were from the United States, Italy and Spain.

Original handling: Estimated nucleated cell counts came from reference gene primer amplification. This table comes from immunoSEQ multiplex PCR, and its TCRdb copy is limited to in-frame clones, with some not included. That table furnishes V, J and clone size, whereas the DNA furnished D and trimming. The sample has about 110,000 clones, around 80% seen once. This CDR3 is 13 amino acids long. V trimming: 4 bases; J trimming: 5 bases; junction bases outside the gene matches: 3. Germline lookup yields CDR1 SGHRS and CDR2 YFSETQ. The TCR originated in an older man with acute or convalescent COVID-19. The rearrangement joins TRBV5-1 to TRBJ2-7, with TRBD1 matching 10 bases. Sequenced sample: peripheral blood. The CDR3 here is CASSMGTGDEQYF. In DNA, the CDR3 is TGCGCCAGCAGCATGGGGACAGGGGACGAGCAGTACTTC.